These T cell receptor beta chains were read from a single sample in a study of blood T cell repertoires in COVID-19. Method: immunoSEQ multiplex PCR; TCRdb's copy keeps in-frame clones and lacks some. The sample carries around 100,000 clones, roughly 84% recorded once. Input material: peripheral blood. The receptors stem from a man aged 40-49 years with acute or convalescent COVID-19. CDR3s include the opening cysteine and the closing phenylalanine or tryptophan. The order of the fields is clone size, J gene, V gene, D gene, CDR3 DNA, CDR3 protein. A D gene is named only where the DNA matches it firmly. Expanded clones get a size class; other rows say once, few or many, or leave the size out.

>NA|TRBJ2-7|TRBV9|NA
TGTGCCAGCAGCCGAGGGGGCTACGAGCAGTACTTC
CASSRGGYEQYF
>few|TRBJ2-7|TRBV4-2|TRBD1
TGTGCCAGCAGCCAAGCGGTCCAGGGGGTAATTTACGAGCAGTACTTC
CASSQAVQGVIYEQYF
>NA|TRBJ1-1|TRBV24-1|TRBD1
TGTGCCACCAGTGATCGGACAGGGGATAGTGAAGCTTTCTTT
CATSDRTGDSEAFF
>NA|TRBJ1-2|TRBV20-1|NA
TGCAGTGCGCTACAGGGCTATGGCTACACCTTC
CSALQGYGYTF
>NA|TRBJ2-2|TRBV3-1/TRBV3-2|NA
TGTGCCAGCAGCCAAGGCACAACGAACACCGGGGAGCTGTTTTTT
CASSQGTTNTGELFF
>NA|TRBJ1-5|TRBV7-9|NA
TGTGCCAGCAGCGAGACTAGGGGAGGGAGCAATCAGCCCCAGCATTTT
CASSETRGGSNQPQHF
>NA|TRBJ1-6|TRBV6-2/TRBV6-3|TRBD1
TGTGCCAGCAGTTACTCGCGTACCGGACAGGGGAGCTATAATTCACCCCTCCACTTT
CASSYSRTGQGSYNSPLHF
>NA|TRBJ2-3|TRBV6-5|NA
TGTGCCAGCAGGATAGATATAGATACGCAGTATTTT
CASRIDIDTQYF
>NA|TRBJ2-1|TRBV3-1/TRBV3-2|NA
TGTGCCAGCAGCCCGTTCCAGGGCTCCTACAATGAGCAGTTCTTC
CASSPFQGSYNEQFF
>NA|TRBJ2-1|TRBV24-1|NA
TGTGCCCCGCGGGACCTAACCTACAATGAGCAGTTCTTC
CAPRDLTYNEQFF
>NA|TRBJ1-2|TRBV21-1|NA
TGTGCCAGCAGCAAGGACCTTTCCCCGGGACACCTAAACTATGGCTACACCTTC
CASSKDLSPGHLNYGYTF
>NA|TRBJ2-7|TRBV7-9|NA
TGTGCCAGCAGCTCTCAGGACAGCAAGCAGTACTTC
CASSSQDSKQYF
>NA|TRBJ2-7|TRBV6-4|TRBD1
TGTGCCAGCACCCCCTGGACAGGGACGATATACGAGCAGTACTTC
CASTPWTGTIYEQYF
>once|TRBJ2-3|TRBV9|TRBD2
TGTGCCAGCAGCGGACTAGCGGGGGGCTCCGGGGCAGATACGCAGTATTTT
CASSGLAGGSGADTQYF
>few|TRBJ2-3|TRBV19|NA
TGTGCCAGTAGTCGGGGAGGCACAGATACGCAGTATTTT
CASSRGGTDTQYF
>NA|TRBJ2-3|TRBV24-1|NA
TGTGCCACCAGTGATATTATTTCGCGGGGAAGCACAGATACGCAGTATTTT
CATSDIISRGSTDTQYF
>NA|TRBJ1-1|TRBV7-3|TRBD1
TGTGCCAGCAGCTTGAGCAGGGGGCGTGATGAAGCTTTCTTT
CASSLSRGRDEAFF